This T cell receptor (beta chain) is drawn from a study of molecular identifiers for immune sequencing clone quantification. For the study at large: Four of five splits of RNA from approximately 22,000 or 94,000 naive CD8 cells were sequenced in replicates. Study-wide results and caveats: In naive cells, under 1% of molecules belonged to clones above 20 RNA copies, against over 97% in effector cells. Sizes of clones that are highly expanded could be underestimated (if identical TCR molecules share a barcode).

Previously described methods and listed TCR primers were used for bulk TCR libraries. TCRdb itself ran the PCR reads through MiXCR, one entry per CDR3 protein. This sample carries tens of thousands of distinct CDR3 sequences, roughly a third of them seen once, and the ten largest clones take about 4.1%. The CDR3 runs 15 residues. Germline CDR1 reads MNHNY; CDR2 reads SVGAGI (reference sequence). A word on this clonotype: The antigen is unknown. The junction departs from germline at one end; a sequencing error may be responsible.

The genes are TRBV6-6 and TRBJ2-2, with 7 bases lining up with TRBD2. Sequencing was done on a sample of naive CD8+ T cells from blood, with Jurkat cell RNA spiked in. Subset denoted: FACS-sorted CD8+CD4-CCR7+CD45RA+ naive T cells. The source of this sequence is a human donor in good health. Some libraries in this study had Jurkat cell RNA spiked in. This chain's CDR3 is CAGRSGTLNTGELFF. In DNA, the CDR3 is TGTGCCGGCAGGAGCGGGACTTTGAACACCGGGGAGCTGTTTTTT.